This T cell receptor beta chain originates from a study of T cell responses to AZD1222 COVID-19 vaccine. Germline assignment: CDR1 LNHDA and CDR2 SQIVND (reference sequence). V lost 3 bases to trimming and J lost 0 bases, with 7 bases between them. There are 14 residues in the CDR3. Profiled with immunoSEQ multiplex PCR; TCRdb holds only in-frame clones, not every one. In the table there are 80,000 to 100,000 clones, approximately 86% of which are singletons. This specimen was peripheral blood, taken 28 days after the second AZD1222 dose. V is TRBV19 and J is TRBJ2-3; no definite D call. The receptor was derived from an adult who received the AZD1222 COVID-19 vaccine. The CDR3 DNA sequence: TGTGCCAGTAGTATGGCCCAGAGCACAGATACGCAGTATTTT. Translation gives CASSMAQSTDTQYF.